These 21 T cell receptor beta chains were all obtained from the same sample, sequenced in a study of blood T cell repertoires in COVID-19. Generated by immunoSEQ multiplex PCR, the TCRdb table keeps only in-frame clones and is missing some. The data contain 90,000 to 100,000 clones, nearly 90% of them singletons. The sequenced material came from peripheral blood. Every receptor here comes from a man in his sixties or seventies with acute or convalescent COVID-19.

The chain couples TRBV28 to TRBJ1-1; 10 nucleotides line up with TRBD1. The CDR3 loop spans 16 amino acids. Germline values: CDR1 MDHEN, CDR2 SYDVKM. Losses at the gene ends were 6 bases for V and 1 base for J; bases not matched to a gene: 8. In DNA form, the CDR3 reads TGTGCCAGCAGAAGAGGGGACAGGGGTCCGAACACTGAAGCTTTCTTT. Translation: CASRRGDRGPNTEAFF. The full variable domain, its missing parts supplied by reference TRBV28 and TRBJ1-1, is DVKVTQSSRYLVKRTGEKVFLECVQDMDHENMFWYRQDPGLGLRLIYFSYDVKMKEKGDIPEGYSVSREKKERFSLILESASTNQTSMYLCASRRGDRGPNTEAFFGQGTRLTVV.

CDR3 in DNA: TGTGCCAGCTCATCCCGGGACAGGGCCACCATTGGAGGCTACACCTTC. Amino acid sequence: CASSSRDRATIGGYTF. J is TRBJ1-2 and V is TRBV18; 9 nucleotides agree with TRBD1. The CDR3 length is 16 residues. V gave up 5 bases and J gave up 8 bases; unmatched junction bases: 15. Germline CDR1 and CDR2: KGHSH and LQKENI.

V gene TRBV15 combines with J gene TRBJ2-5; maybe TRBD2 (5 bases). The CDR3 runs to 15 residues. Trimming took 7 bases from V and 1 from J, leaving 16 bases between them. CDR1 and CDR2 from the germline V gene are LNHNV and YYDKDF (reference sequence). CDR3 region: CATTLSRGTQETQYF. The CDR3 nucleotides are TGTGCCACCACCCTAAGTCGGGGAACCCAAGAGACCCAGTACTTC.

This clone showed up just once. The V gene is TRBV6-5, the J gene TRBJ1-2; perhaps TRBD1 as D (6 bases). This CDR3 contains 14 residues. The germline V and J ends were trimmed by 2 bases and 6 bases, with 13 bases remaining between them. Germline assignment: CDR1 MNHEY and CDR2 SVGAGI. The CDR3: CASSYGNRANGYTF. The CDR3 nucleotides read TGTGCCAGCAGTTACGGGAACAGGGCCAATGGCTACACCTTC.

This rearrangement joins TRBV28 to TRBJ2-5; a possible D gene is TRBD1 (5 bases). CDR1 is MDHEN, CDR2 SYDVKM, per germline. CDR3 length: 14 residues. Trimming left V 6 bases short and J 1 base short, with 12 bases between. The CDR3 nucleotides read TGTGCCAGCAGGGCCGACAGACCCCAAGAGACCCAGTACTTC. This gives the protein CASRADRPQETQYF.

V usage is TRBV7-9 and J usage is TRBJ2-5; D may be TRBD1 (6 bases). This CDR3 has 14 residues. Trimming stripped 6 bases from V and 2 bases from J, with 13 bases between. Germline CDR1 reads SEHNR; CDR2 reads FQNEAQ (reference sequence). The CDR3 region has the DNA TGTGCCAGCAGTTTAAACACAGGGCAAGAGACCCAGTACTTC. It translates to CASSLNTGQETQYF.

The rearrangement links TRBV29-1 to TRBJ2-1; a weak D match, TRBD2 (5 bases). The CDR3 consists of 11 residues. Germline V gives CDR1 SQVTM, CDR2 ANQGSEA. Trimming left V 3 bases short and J 9 bases short, with 9 bases between. DNA for the CDR3: TGCAGCGTTGACTCTAGCCCTGAGCAGTTCTTC. Translating gives CSVDSSPEQFF.

The chain carries TRBV12-5 and TRBJ2-5; TRBD2 agrees at 8 bases. The CDR3 runs 14 residues. Per the germline V gene, CDR1 is LGHNT and CDR2 is FRNRAP. V was pared by 5 bases and J by 2 bases, with 4 bases of the junction left unmatched. In DNA form, the CDR3 reads TGTGCTAGTGGTCCGGGGGGGGTACAAGAGACCCAGTACTTC. This encodes CASGPGGVQETQYF.

The chain uses TRBV9 and TRBJ2-3; unclear D gene. Trimming cost V 7 bases and J 3 bases, with 6 bases left between them. Germline CDR1 and CDR2: SGDLS and YYNGEE. The CDR3 loop spans 11 amino acids. Here the CDR3 reads CASAETDTQYF. The CDR3 bases are TGTGCCAGCGCCGAGACAGATACGCAGTATTTT.

V is TRBV19 and J is TRBJ1-1; maybe TRBD1 (5 bases). Germline V CDR1 and CDR2: LNHDA, SQIVND (reference sequence). The ends were cut back, 6 bases at V and 6 bases at J, with 8 bases in the middle. The CDR3 has 11 amino acids. Here the CDR3 DNA reads TGTGCCAGTAGCACAGGCGCTGAAGCTTTCTTT. Its protein is CASSTGAEAFF.

This clone was observed a single time. The chain links TRBV6-5 to TRBJ1-6, with 8 bases matching TRBD1. CDR3 length: 14 amino acids. Germline V gives CDR1 MNHEY, CDR2 SVGAGI. Losses at the gene ends were 6 bases for V and 6 bases for J; bases not matched to a gene: 4. The CDR3 nucleotides are TGTGCCAGCAGAGGGACAGGAAGTAATTCACCCCTCCACTTT. Translated: CASRGTGSNSPLHF.

V is TRBV5-4 and J is TRBJ2-7; TRBD1 is a possible D gene (6 bases). CDR1 and CDR2 from the germline V gene are SGHNT and YYREEE (reference sequence). This CDR3 has 16 residues. With 4 bases removed from V and 6 bases from J, the gap between germline ends came to 23 bases. CDR3 amino acids: CASSVDAGTRASEQYF. CDR3 coding DNA: TGTGCCAGCAGCGTGGACGCCGGGACAAGGGCCAGCGAGCAGTACTTC.

The chain employs TRBV7-8 and TRBJ1-1, with D unclear. Germline V gene lookup returns CDR1 SGHVS and CDR2 FQNEAQ. V lost 5 bases and J 7 bases, leaving 8 bases between the germline ends. The CDR3 has 11 amino acids. The CDR3 nucleotides are TGTGCCAGCAGCGCTGAACTTGAAGCTTTCTTT. This sequence encodes CASSAELEAFF. Full variable domain (remainder filled in from reference TRBV7-8 and TRBJ1-1): GAGVSQSPRYKVAKRGQDVALRCDPISGHVSLFWYQQALGQGPEFLTYFQNEAQLDKSGLPSDRFFAERPEGSVSTLKIQRTQQEDSAVYLCASSAELEAFFGQGTRLTVV.

V gene TRBV7-9 combines with J gene TRBJ1-2; D call uncertain. The germline V gene encodes CDR1 SEHNR and CDR2 FQNEAQ (reference sequence). The CDR3 has 14 residues. V was pared by 3 bases and J by 2 bases, with 10 bases between. In DNA form, the CDR3 reads TGTGCCAGCAGCTTTGGAGTCAGAAACTATGGCTACACCTTC. Amino acid sequence: CASSFGVRNYGYTF.

This clone was detected once. V and J are TRBV29-1 and TRBJ2-5; tentative D call: TRBD1 (5 bases). V shed 3 bases and J shed 0 bases, with 17 bases lying between them. This CDR3 has 16 amino acids. The germline V gene encodes CDR1 SQVTM and CDR2 ANQGSEA. CDR3 residues: CSVDSGRGEYQETQYF. The CDR3, as DNA: TGCAGCGTTGATTCGGGTAGGGGCGAGTACCAAGAGACCCAGTACTTC.

The chain is built from TRBV28 and TRBJ2-3, with TRBD1 matching over 8 bases. The germline V gene has CDR1 MDHEN and CDR2 SYDVKM. The junction had 3 bases not matched to a gene; V was cut back by 4 bases and J by 3 bases. CDR3 size: 14 residues. CDR3 sequence (DNA): TGTGCCAGCAGTTCGGACAGGGTGACAGATACGCAGTATTTT. It is translated as CASSSDRVTDTQYF.

The V and J genes are TRBV5-1 and TRBJ1-6; D is perhaps TRBD1 (5 bases). V lost 4 bases, J lost 0 bases, and 17 bases lay in between. Germline V lookup: CDR1 SGHRS, CDR2 YFSETQ. The CDR3 is 18 residues long. CDR3 region: CASSPAGPPSSYNSPLHF. Written as DNA, the CDR3 is TGCGCCAGCAGCCCGGCGGGACCGCCGAGCTCCTATAATTCACCCCTCCACTTT.

The chain combines TRBV7-9 with TRBJ1-2, with D uncertain. The CDR3 consists of 16 residues. V dropped 4 bases and J dropped 4 bases, with 19 bases sitting between them. Per the germline V gene, CDR1 is SEHNR and CDR2 is FQNEAQ (reference sequence). The CDR3 region has the DNA TGTGCCAGCAGCTCTAAGACCGGGGATCTTCTCTATGGCTACACCTTC. It yields the protein CASSSKTGDLLYGYTF.

The rearrangement joins TRBV3-1 (or the pseudogene TRBV3-2) to TRBJ2-5, with 11 positions matching TRBD2. Germline V gene sequence: CDR1 LGHDT, CDR2 YNNKEL (reference sequence). Trimming removed 4 bases from V and 1 base from J; junction bases left unmatched: 11. The CDR3 is 18 residues long. The CDR3 nucleotides read TGTGCCAGCAGCCGGGTGGTGGCTAGCGGGGGGTTCCAAGAGACCCAGTACTTC. This encodes CASSRVVASGGFQETQYF.

This chain connects TRBV11-1 to TRBJ2-5; 9 bases map to TRBD2. The V segment lost 1 base and the J segment 5 bases; nucleotides outside the gene matches: 5. The CDR3 is 15 amino acids. Germline-derived CDR1 and CDR2 are SGHAT and FQDESV (reference sequence). DNA for the CDR3: TGTGCCAGCAGCTTAGGCGGGGGGGCTAAGGAGACCCAGTACTTC. Residues: CASSLGGGAKETQYF.

This clone was found once. The chain uses TRBV25-1 and TRBJ1-3, with D possibly being TRBD1 (6 bases). V was clipped by 4 bases and J by 2 bases, with 6 bases between them. Germline CDR1 is MGHDK and CDR2 is SYGVNS. This CDR3 has 13 amino acids. The CDR3 bases are TGTGCCAGCAGTGGGGGGCCTGGAAACACCATATATTTT. Translated, it gives CASSGGPGNTIYF.